Below are 9 T cell receptor beta chains sequenced from a single sample in a study of cytomegalovirus exposure and HLA in healthy donors. Use of 60 Vbeta and 13 Jbeta primers characterized the PCR. Generated by immunoSEQ multiplex PCR, the TCRdb table keeps only in-frame clones and is missing some. The repertoire holds 110,000 or so clones, with over 70% as singletons. Material for sequencing was PBMCs. These receptors were obtained from a middle-aged woman in good health and CMV-seropositive.

The chain combines TRBV10-3 with TRBJ2-3; no firm D call. This CDR3 has 12 residues. Germline loops: CDR1 ENHRY, CDR2 SYGVKD. V lost 3 bases and J 2 bases, leaving 3 bases between the germline ends. CDR3: CAISDNTDTQYF. The CDR3 bases are TGTGCCATCAGTGATAACACAGATACGCAGTATTTT.

The J gene is TRBJ1-4, the V gene TRBV19; D unresolved. The CDR3 runs to 15 residues. Germline CDR1 is LNHDA and CDR2 is SQIVND (reference sequence). The V end was cut by 1 base, the J end by 0 bases, with 6 bases between. In nucleotides, the CDR3 is TGTGCCAGTAGTATAGGGACTGCAACTAATGAAAAACTGTTTTTT. Translating it yields CASSIGTATNEKLFF.

V is TRBV5-1 and J is TRBJ2-1; 11 bases line up with TRBD2. This CDR3 comprises 16 residues. The germline V gene encodes CDR1 SGHRS and CDR2 YFSETQ. Unmatched junction bases numbered 6, after V lost 0 bases and J lost 7 bases. The DNA of the CDR3 is TGCGCCAGCAGCTTGGTTAGCGGGGGGGAATGGAATGAGCAGTTCTTC. Its translation: CASSLVSGGEWNEQFF.

This sequence joins TRBV2 and TRBJ2-3, with 7 nucleotides matching TRBD2. Germline CDR1 is SNHLY and CDR2 is FYNNEI. J was trimmed by 0 bases and V by 8 bases; bases with no gene match: 2. The CDR3 extends over 13 amino acids. CDR3 DNA sequence: TGTGCCAGCTTTAGCGGGAGCACAGATACGCAGTATTTT. Translation: CASFSGSTDTQYF.

The chain combines TRBV6-5 with TRBJ1-2, with 7 nucleotides matching TRBD1. This CDR3 spans 13 amino acids. V dropped 5 bases and J dropped 0; count of bases not matched to a gene: 0. The germline CDR1 and CDR2 sequences are MNHEY and SVGAGI. Here the CDR3 DNA reads TGTGCCAGCAGTGACAGGGCTAACTATGGCTACACCTTC. Translated, it gives CASSDRANYGYTF.

This chain joins TRBV7-9 and TRBJ2-3, with D perhaps TRBD2 (5 bases). The CDR3 is 16 residues long. CDR1 is SEHNR, CDR2 FQNEAQ, per germline (reference sequence). Between the trimmed V and J ends, which lost 2 bases and 1 base, there was a span of 13 bases. The CDR3 reads CASSLRAVRRTDTQYF. In DNA, the CDR3 is TGTGCCAGCAGCTTAAGAGCGGTACGACGCACAGATACGCAGTATTTT.

The chain has TRBV7-9 and TRBJ1-2, with a weak D call TRBD1 (6 bases). V dropped 3 bases and J dropped 4 bases, with 12 bases sitting between them. Germline CDR1 SEHNR, CDR2 FQNEAQ (reference sequence). This CDR3 comprises 14 residues. The CDR3 DNA sequence: TGTGCCAGCAGCTTGTACAGGGAAGGCTATGGCTACACCTTC. Protein sequence: CASSLYREGYGYTF.

The genes are TRBV27 and TRBJ2-3; TRBD1 matches 9 bases. The CDR3 extends over 19 amino acids. Germline CDR1 MNHEY, CDR2 SMNVEV (reference sequence). Unmatched junction bases numbered 18, after V lost 4 bases and J lost 4 bases. This CDR3 reads CASSSRTGQGIHRADTQYF. The DNA of the CDR3 is TGTGCCAGCAGTTCCCGAACGGGACAGGGCATTCATAGGGCAGATACGCAGTATTTT.

This clone was detected a few times. CDR3 region: CASRMGGGNEQFF. In nucleotides, the CDR3 is TGTGCCAGTAGGATGGGCGGCGGGAATGAGCAGTTCTTC. The genes are TRBV19 and TRBJ2-1; maybe TRBD2 (5 bases). CDR1 is LNHDA, CDR2 SQIVND, per germline (reference sequence). The CDR3 loop spans 13 amino acids. Trimming cost V 6 bases and J 7 bases, with 13 bases left between them.